This T cell receptor (beta chain) comes out of a study of blood T cell repertoires in COVID-19. Study details: The origin of the acute and convalescent COVID-19 samples was the United States, Italy and Spain.

Trimming left V 5 bases short and J 6 bases short, with 8 bases between. The CDR3 runs to 11 residues. The germline CDR1 and CDR2 sequences are MNHEY and SVGAGI. Across roughly 25 US areas, participants ranged in age from about 18 to 100 years. Grouping used clinical history reported by participants in a survey and questionnaire. As processed by the authors: Amplification of reference gene primers was used by the study to estimate nucleated cell counts. Assay: immunoSEQ multiplex PCR; the TCRdb copy retains only in-frame clones and omits some. From that table come the V and J calls and clone size; the DNA was used to work out D and trimming. The table records approximately 300,000 clones, around 90% of them present only once.

The receptor was isolated from a woman aged 18 to 35 with acute COVID-19. This chain joins TRBV6-5 and TRBJ2-7; D gene ambiguous. Sequencing used PBMCs or T cells enriched from blood (not recorded which). The DNA for the CDR3 is TGTGCCAGCAGTACTGCTGGCGAGCAGTACTTC. This translates into CASSTAGEQYF.